The entry below describes one T cell receptor (beta chain). The CDR3 loop spans 14 amino acids. The germline CDR1 and CDR2 sequences are MDHEN and SYDVKM. Trimming stripped 5 bases from V and 2 bases from J, with 10 bases between. This record comes from a study of graft-versus-host responses after intestinal transplantation. Overall study context: Anti-thymocyte globulin served as induction for all recipients, who then took tacrolimus and steroids for three to four years. Findings and caveats of the study: Analysis identified GvH clones in recipient marrow, with some appearing first in ileum or blood.

Data came from immunoSEQ multiplex PCR; TCRdb stores just in-frame clones and leaves some out. The repertoire includes 13,000 or so clones, about a third of them detected once, and roughly 3.2% sits in the top ten. Labeling with CFSE marked around 200,000 responder cells, which were plated with around 200,000 irradiated, violet-dye-labeled stimulator cells. J is TRBJ2-1 and V is TRBV28; D is undetermined. The receptor was isolated from a human patient who received an intestinal transplant. Sample: alloreactive CD8+ T cells from a mixed lymphocyte reaction culture, taken before intestinal transplant. Specified subset: CFSE-low proliferating T cells sorted from roughly six-day pre-transplant mixed lymphocyte reaction (GvH or HvG direction). CDR3 DNA sequence: TGTGCCAGCAGTCCTTCGTTAGCCTACAATGAGCAGTTCTTC. It yields the protein CASSPSLAYNEQFF.